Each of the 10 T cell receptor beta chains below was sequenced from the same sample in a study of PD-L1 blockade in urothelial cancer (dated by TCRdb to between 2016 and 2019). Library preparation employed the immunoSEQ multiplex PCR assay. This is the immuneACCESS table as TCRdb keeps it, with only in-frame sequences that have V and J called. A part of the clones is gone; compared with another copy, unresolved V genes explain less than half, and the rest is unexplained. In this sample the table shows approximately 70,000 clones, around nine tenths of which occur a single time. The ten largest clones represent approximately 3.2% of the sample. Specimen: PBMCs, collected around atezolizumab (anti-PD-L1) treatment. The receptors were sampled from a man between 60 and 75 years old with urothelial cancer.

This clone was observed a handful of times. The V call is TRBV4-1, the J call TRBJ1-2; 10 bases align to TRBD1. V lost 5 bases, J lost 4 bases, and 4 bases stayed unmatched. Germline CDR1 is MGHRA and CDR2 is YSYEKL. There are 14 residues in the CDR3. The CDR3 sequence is CASSEGQGRYGYTF. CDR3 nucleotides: TGCGCCAGCAGCGAGGGACAGGGGCGCTATGGCTACACCTTC.

The CDR3 DNA is TGCAGCGCCTTAGTCGTCGACGAGCAGTACTTC. Protein product: CSALVVDEQYF. The chain carries TRBV29-1 and TRBJ2-7; D is undetermined. CDR1 and CDR2 from the germline V gene are SQVTM and ANQGSEA. Trimming removed 7 bases at V and 5 bases at J, with 12 bases between. The CDR3 has 11 residues.

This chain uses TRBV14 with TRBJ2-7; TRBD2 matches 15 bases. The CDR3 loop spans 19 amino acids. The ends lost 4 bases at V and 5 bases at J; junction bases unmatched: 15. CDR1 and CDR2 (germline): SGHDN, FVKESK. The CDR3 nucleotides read TGTGCCAGCAGCCCACGGACTAGCGGGAGGGCCAAGGGGCGAAACGAGCAGTACTTC. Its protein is CASSPRTSGRAKGRNEQYF.

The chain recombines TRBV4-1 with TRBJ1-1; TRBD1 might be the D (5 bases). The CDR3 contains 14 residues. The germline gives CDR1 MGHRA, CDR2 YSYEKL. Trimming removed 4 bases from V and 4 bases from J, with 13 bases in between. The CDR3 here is CASSPLGGTTEAFF. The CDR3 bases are TGCGCCAGCAGCCCTTTGGGGGGGACCACTGAAGCTTTCTTT.

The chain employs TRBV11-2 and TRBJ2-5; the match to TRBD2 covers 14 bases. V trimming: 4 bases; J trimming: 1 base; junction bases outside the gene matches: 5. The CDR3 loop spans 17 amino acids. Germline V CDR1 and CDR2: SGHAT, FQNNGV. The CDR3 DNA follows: TGTGCCAGCAGCTCCCGACTAGCGGGGGGGGTCCAAGAGACCCAGTACTTC. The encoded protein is CASSSRLAGGVQETQYF.

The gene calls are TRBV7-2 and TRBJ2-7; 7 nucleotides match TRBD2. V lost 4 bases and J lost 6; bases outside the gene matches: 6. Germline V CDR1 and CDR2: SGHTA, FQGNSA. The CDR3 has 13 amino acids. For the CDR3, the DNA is TGTGCCAGCAGCTCTGGACTAGATCGCGAGCAGTACTTC. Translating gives CASSSGLDREQYF.

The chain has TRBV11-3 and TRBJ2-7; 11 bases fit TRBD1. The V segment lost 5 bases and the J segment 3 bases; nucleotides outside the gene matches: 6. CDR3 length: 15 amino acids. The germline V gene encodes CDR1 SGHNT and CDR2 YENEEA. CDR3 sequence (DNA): TGTGCCAGCAGCATAAGGACAGGGGGCGTCTACGAGCAGTACTTC. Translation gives CASSIRTGGVYEQYF.

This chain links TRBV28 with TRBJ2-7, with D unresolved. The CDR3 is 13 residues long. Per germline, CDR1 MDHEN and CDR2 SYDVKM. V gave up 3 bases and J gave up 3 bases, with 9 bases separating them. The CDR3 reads CASSFQNNYEQYF. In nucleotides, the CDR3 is TGTGCCAGCAGTTTTCAGAACAACTACGAGCAGTACTTC.

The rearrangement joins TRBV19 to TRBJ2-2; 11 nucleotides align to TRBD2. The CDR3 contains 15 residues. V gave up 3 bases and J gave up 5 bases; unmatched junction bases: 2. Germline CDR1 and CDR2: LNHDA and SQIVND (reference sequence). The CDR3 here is CASSITSGGTGELFF. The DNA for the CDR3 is TGTGCCAGTAGTATCACTAGCGGGGGAACCGGGGAGCTGTTTTTT.

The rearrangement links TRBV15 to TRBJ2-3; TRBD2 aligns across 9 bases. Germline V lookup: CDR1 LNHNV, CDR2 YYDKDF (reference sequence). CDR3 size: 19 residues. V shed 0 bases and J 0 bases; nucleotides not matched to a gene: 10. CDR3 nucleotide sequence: TGTGCCACCAGCAGAGACACCAGACTAGCGGTTTCTAGCACAGATACGCAGTATTTT. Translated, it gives CATSRDTRLAVSSTDTQYF.